This TCR beta chain was recovered during a study of T cell clones after liver transplantation (dated by TCRdb to between 2018 and 2021). Looking at the study overall: Samples were obtained from ITN030ST, a randomized trial in which withdrawal of immunosuppression was attempted within 2 years of liver transplantation. A cohort of 8 liver transplant recipients was studied, of whom 3 were classified as tolerant and 5 as non-tolerant. Blood samples were collected pre-transplant, pre-randomization before withdrawal, and post-randomization after either full withdrawal or failed withdrawal. After a pre-transplant mixed lymphocyte reaction, TCRbeta sequencing was used to pinpoint donor-reactive T cell clones, which were subsequently tracked in post-transplant blood. As an antigen-independent comparator for the donor-reactive sequences, third party-reactive TCRbeta sequences from pre-transplant MLRs were identified as well. Of the eight recipients, a few were HCV-positive, while the remaining recipients had been transplanted for non-autoimmune, non-viral indications. Tolerance meant complete immunosuppression withdrawal for at least one year without liver enzymes rising beyond twice the upper limit of normal. The subjects received no induction therapy and were kept on standard immunosuppression until randomization at 12-24 months post-transplant. Study-level results and caveats: Since no allograft tissue specimens were available, donor-reactive T cells may have migrated into the graft instead of being deleted. When repertoire turnover was taken into account, detection of donor-reactive sequences was significantly reduced in 7 of 8 subjects for CD4 and in 8 of 8 subjects for CD8. Conclusions were preliminary, limited by small, heterogeneous patient numbers and non-standardized post-transplant time points. The decline in donor-reactive sequences exceeded the decline in third party-reactive sequences, suggesting partial antigen-specific deletion that was unrelated to withdrawal success. Low numbers of available donor cells limited the measurable donor-reactive repertoire in two subjects. A significant post-transplant decrease in circulating donor-reactive CD4 TCRbeta sequences was observed in most of the 8 subjects, irrespective of tolerance or HCV status.

V drops 0 bases and J drops 4 bases, leaving 4 bases in between. Taken from the germline V gene, the CDR1 and CDR2 loops are SGHTA and FQGTGA. CDR3 length: 13 amino acids, cysteine to phenylalanine. CDR3 DNA is the only sequence kept; it has 39 bases, read in frame from the first base. A word on this clone: Its recognized antigen is unknown. Base qualities are not provided; no much larger clone lies one nucleotide away.

Frozen genomic DNA underwent high-throughput TCRbeta CDR3 sequencing by immunoSEQ, including PCR amplification, mapping, bias correction and internal controls. Under the source paper's analysis protocol: Only productive rearrangements were retained, with each unique TCRbeta sequence defined by its CDR3 nucleotide sequence together with its V and J gene. Donor-reactive sequences required at least 5-fold expansion in CFSE-low cells versus unstimulated pre-transplant cells and at least 0.01% frequency. Minimum frequency thresholds were set for each subject on the basis of the unstimulated sample with the lowest template count, so that a detection power of at least 90% was ensured. Jensen-Shannon divergence between the top 1000 TCRbeta sequences post- versus pre-transplant served as the measure of repertoire turnover. Changes in detection of donor-reactive sequences were tested with two-sided Fisher's exact tests. TCRdb obtained this table from immuneACCESS and retained in-frame rearrangements with V and J assigned. These tables miss some clones; where compared with another copy, unresolved V genes account for less than half of the shortfall, and the remainder is unexplained. V and J calls and clone size are as listed in that table; D and trimming were resolved from the DNA. The sample has about 99,000 clones on record, around 80% of them singletons. The top ten hold less than 3% of the sample.

Thawed unstimulated PBMCs were stained for CD3, CD4 and CD8 and FACS-sorted into CD3+CD4+ and CD3+CD8+ populations. All 8 studied subjects were randomized to withdrawal of immunosuppression. The Qiagen DNeasy Blood and Tissue Kit was used for isolation of genomic DNA. The clonotype was recovered from a human patient who received a liver transplant. Some T cells may derive from the graft donor when a transplant has been performed. Sequences were derived from CD4+ T cells from blood, sampled 47 months after liver transplant. The chain joins TRBV7-3 to TRBJ1-5; the D gene is unclear. The sequenced DNA is TGTGCCAGCAGCTTAACGGGGAATCAGCCCCAGCATTTT. Translated, this gives CASSLTGNQPQHF.